This TCR beta chain stems from a study of CD8+CD57+ T cells in acquired aplastic anemia. Whole-study findings and limits: Controls did not differ significantly from patients in CD8+ Simpson's diversity.

The CDR3 has 15 residues. Trimming cost V 4 bases and J 2 bases; bases outside gene matches: 8. CDR1 and CDR2 (germline): SGHVS, FNYEAQ. CDR3 and TCR beta VDJ profiling relied on a genomic DNA template. MiXCR was run by TCRdb on the reads, yielding one entry per CDR3 protein. The sample contains about 160,000 distinct CDR3 sequences, more than 45% of which appear only once. All sequencing subjects had displayed CD8+CD57+ cell expansion on flow cytometry. Among the patients, none had received any therapy at the time of blood sampling. Comment on this clonotype: What it recognizes is unknown.

The chain combines TRBV7-6 with TRBJ2-7, with 7 bases identical to TRBD2. The sequenced sample was sorted CD4+, CD8+, or CD8+CD57+ T cells (not recorded which) from PBMCs. This TCR came from a human donor with aplastic anemia. The CDR3 coding sequence is TGTGCCAGCAGCTCCGCCGGGACTAACCCCTACGAGCAGTACTTC. Amino acid sequence: CASSSAGTNPYEQYF.